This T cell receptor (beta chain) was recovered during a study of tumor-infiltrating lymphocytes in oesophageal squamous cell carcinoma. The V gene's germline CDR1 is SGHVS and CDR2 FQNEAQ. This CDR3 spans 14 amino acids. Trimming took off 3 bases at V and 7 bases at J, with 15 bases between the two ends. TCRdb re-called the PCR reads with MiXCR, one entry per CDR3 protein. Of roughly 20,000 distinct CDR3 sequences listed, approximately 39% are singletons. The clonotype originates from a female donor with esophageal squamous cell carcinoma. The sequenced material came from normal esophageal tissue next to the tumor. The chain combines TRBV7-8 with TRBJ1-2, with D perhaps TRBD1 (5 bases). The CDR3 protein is CASSLPGFSGGYTF. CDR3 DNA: TGTGCCAGCAGCTTGCCAGGGTTCAGCGGTGGCTACACCTTC.